This T cell receptor (beta chain) was identified in a study of identical twins. Overall study results and limits: Some out-of-frame alpha sequences were shared by twins, and these showed excess low generation probability. A lower insertion count was a feature of abundant cord blood beta clonotypes, with no such feature in memory repertoires. Researchers reported weaker excess twin sharing in beta out-of-frame sequences. A cross-sectional statistical analysis, not follow-up of the same donors, supported the conclusions.

TCRdb called the 5' RACE reads again in MiXCR, with one record for every CDR3 protein. The sample includes about 1.7 million distinct CDR3 sequences, around 29% of them seen just once. The germline V gene encodes CDR1 LNHDA and CDR2 SQIVND (reference sequence). The CDR3 totals 15 residues. The junction had 8 bases not matched to a gene; V was cut back by 1 base and J by 5 bases. Details on this clonotype: Its antigen is unknown.

This TCR derives from a newborn girl in good health. The sequenced sample consisted of cord blood. V and J are TRBV19 and TRBJ2-7; TRBD2 agrees at 7 bases. CDR3 loop: CASSIVGTNWHEQYF. The CDR3 bases are TGTGCCAGTAGTATAGTCGGGACTAATTGGCACGAGCAGTACTTC.